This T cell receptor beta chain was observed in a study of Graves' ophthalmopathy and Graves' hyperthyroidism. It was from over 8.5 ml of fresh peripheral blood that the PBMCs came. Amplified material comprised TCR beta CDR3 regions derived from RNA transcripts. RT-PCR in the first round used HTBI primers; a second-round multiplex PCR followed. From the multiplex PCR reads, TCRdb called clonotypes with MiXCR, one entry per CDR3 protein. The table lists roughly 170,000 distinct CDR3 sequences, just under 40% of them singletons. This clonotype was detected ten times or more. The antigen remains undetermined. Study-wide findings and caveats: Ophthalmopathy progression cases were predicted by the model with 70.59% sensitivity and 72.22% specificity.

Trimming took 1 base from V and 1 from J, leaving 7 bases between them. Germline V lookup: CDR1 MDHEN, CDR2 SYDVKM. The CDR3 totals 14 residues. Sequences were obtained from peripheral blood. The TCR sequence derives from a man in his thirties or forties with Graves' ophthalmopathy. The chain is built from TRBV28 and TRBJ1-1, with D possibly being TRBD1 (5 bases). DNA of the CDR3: TGTGCCAGCAGTTTATTGGGACGGAACACTGAAGCTTTCTTT. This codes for CASSLLGRNTEAFF.